The rows below give T cell receptor beta chains drawn from one sample of a study of T cell responses to AZD1222 COVID-19 vaccine. The assay was immunoSEQ multiplex PCR, and TCRdb's table has in-frame clones only and misses some. The data contain around 130,000 clones, approximately 85% of them singletons. Sample: peripheral blood, taken on day 0 of MenACWY control vaccination. The receptor set was obtained from an adult in good health. The CDR3 runs from the conserved cysteine through the conserved F or W. D genes are given only for firm matches. Clone size is given for some rows only: seen once, a few or many times, or a class if the clone is expanded.

TRBJ2-7,-,TRBV11-2,-,TGTGCCAGCAGCTTAGATCCCTACGGCGAGCAGTACTTC,CASSLDPYGEQYF
TRBJ1-6,-,TRBV20-1,-,TGCAGTGCTGATAATTCACCCCTCCACTTT,CSADNSPLHF
TRBJ2-7,-,TRBV28,TRBD2,TGTGCCAGTGGGGCGGGAGGACCCTACGAGCAGTACTTC,CASGAGGPYEQYF
TRBJ1-3,-,TRBV27,-,TGTGCCAGCAAGCAGGCAGCTTCGGGCACCATATATTTT,CASKQAASGTIYF
TRBJ1-5,few,TRBV7-3,-,TGTGCCAGCAGCCCTACAGGGAGGAGCAATCAGCCCCAGCATTTT,CASSPTGRSNQPQHF
TRBJ2-3,-,TRBV12-3/TRBV12-4,-,TGTGCCAGCAGTTCTCGGACCGTGGATACGCAGTATTTT,CASSSRTVDTQYF
TRBJ1-1,-,TRBV7-9,-,TGTGCCATCTGGGGGGGCGCGGACACTGAAGCTTTCTTT,CAIWGGADTEAFF
TRBJ2-7,-,TRBV7-9,TRBD1,TGTGCCAGCAGCCGCCGGGACAGTCCCTACGAGCAGTACTTC,CASSRRDSPYEQYF
TRBJ1-2,-,TRBV10-2,TRBD1,TGCGCCAGCAGTGGCGGACAGGGAAACTATGGCTACACCTTC,CASSGGQGNYGYTF
TRBJ1-1,few,TRBV19,-,TGTGCCAGTAGTCCTAACGGGCAGGGCTTGAACACTGAAGCTTTCTTT,CASSPNGQGLNTEAFF
TRBJ2-2,-,TRBV11-2,-,TGTGCCAGCAGCTTAACCTGGCAGGGACCGAACACCGGGGAGCTGTTTTTT,CASSLTWQGPNTGELFF
TRBJ2-6,-,TRBV4-2,-,TGTGCCAGCAGCCAGTCGGGCTCTGGGGCCAACGTCCTGACTTTC,CASSQSGSGANVLTF
TRBJ2-2,-,TRBV6-5,-,TGTGCCAGCAGTTACTTCACGAGGAACACCGGGGAGCTGTTTTTT,CASSYFTRNTGELFF
TRBJ2-5,-,TRBV24-1,TRBD1,TGTGCCACCAGTGATTCCAGGACAGGGGCTGAGACCCAGTACTTC,CATSDSRTGAETQYF
TRBJ2-3,-,TRBV4-2,-,TGTGCCAGCAGCCAAGCGGGAGGCACAGATACGCAGTATTTT,CASSQAGGTDTQYF
TRBJ2-3,-,TRBV4-1,TRBD2,TGCGCCAGCAGCCAAGTGGGACTAGCGGGAGGAAGGACAGATACGCAGTATTTT,CASSQVGLAGGRTDTQYF
TRBJ2-7,-,TRBV7-9,-,TGTGCCAGCAGCTTAGGCGGGACAACCTCCTACGAGCAGTACTTC,CASSLGGTTSYEQYF
TRBJ1-2,-,TRBV20-1,-,TGCAGTGCTAGTTTTGGATATGGCTACACCTTC,CSASFGYGYTF
TRBJ2-1,-,TRBV27,TRBD2,TGTGCCAGCAGTCCCCTAGCGGGAGGTCCATACAATGAGCAGTTCTTC,CASSPLAGGPYNEQFF
TRBJ1-4,once,TRBV27,-,TGTGCCAGCAGCCCTTCGTCAGACCGAGCTAATGAAAAACTGTTTTTT,CASSPSSDRANEKLFF
TRBJ2-5,-,TRBV5-1,TRBD1,TGCGCCAGCAGCCCGACAGGGGGTGATTTTGAGACCCAGTACTTC,CASSPTGGDFETQYF
TRBJ2-7,-,TRBV9,TRBD1,TGTGCCAGCAGCCTCCAGGGGGCCCACTCCTACGAGCAGTACTTC,CASSLQGAHSYEQYF
TRBJ2-2,-,TRBV6-4,-,TGTGCCAGCAGTGATAATTGGCGTAACACCGGGGAGCTGTTTTTT,CASSDNWRNTGELFF
TRBJ1-5,-,TRBV6-6,-,TGTGCCAGCAGTCCACACACGCGCCGACTGGGGAGCAATCAGCCCCAGCATTTT,CASSPHTRRLGSNQPQHF
TRBJ2-3,-,TRBV6-1,TRBD2,TGTGCCAGCAGTGGTCGGACTAGCGGGAGGGCCTTAGAAACAGATACGCAGTATTTT,CASSGRTSGRALETDTQYF
TRBJ1-2,-,TRBV6-6,TRBD1,TGTGCCAGCAGCTATCTAGACACAGGGGATGGCTACACCTTC,CASSYLDTGDGYTF
TRBJ2-5,-,TRBV28,-,TGTGCCAGCAGGCCCGGGACTCTCCAAGAGACCCAGTACTTC,CASRPGTLQETQYF
TRBJ2-1,-,TRBV7-3,-,TGTGCCAGCAGCCCCGGACATCGCAATGAGCAGTTCTTC,CASSPGHRNEQFF
TRBJ2-3,-,TRBV9,-,TGTGCCAGCAGCCTGACAGTTTCGAACACAGATACGCAGTATTTT,CASSLTVSNTDTQYF
TRBJ1-1,-,TRBV28,-,TGTGCCAGCAGGAGACCCACTGAAGCTTTCTTT,CASRRPTEAFF
TRBJ2-6,-,TRBV7-3,TRBD1,TGTGCCAGCAGCCCCTGGGACAGCGGGGCCAACGTCCTGACTTTC,CASSPWDSGANVLTF
TRBJ2-4,-,TRBV19,-,TGTGCCAGTAGTATAGAGGGGGGCATTCAGTACTTC,CASSIEGGIQYF
TRBJ2-3,-,TRBV9,-,TGTGCCAGCAGCTTAGCAGTGAGCACAGATACGCAGTATTTT,CASSLAVSTDTQYF
TRBJ1-2,-,TRBV25-1,-,TGTGCCAGCAGTGAGTGGGGCCGCGGCTACACCTTC,CASSEWGRGYTF
TRBJ1-5,-,TRBV24-1,TRBD1,TGTGCCACCAGTGACGACAGGGTGGAACAGCCCCAGCATTTT,CATSDDRVEQPQHF